A single sample is the source of the 23 T cell receptor beta chains below, sequenced in a study of Ad26.COV2.S vaccination and SARS-CoV-2 variants. Assay: immunoSEQ multiplex PCR; the TCRdb copy retains only in-frame clones and omits some. Among about 350,000 clones listed, 92% were seen once. This specimen consisted of peripheral blood, obtained after recovery from COVID-19. These receptors all come from a human donor who had recovered from COVID-19.

The rearrangement uses TRBV18 and TRBJ2-5; a weak D match, TRBD1 (5 bases). V was shortened by 3 bases and J by 6 bases, with 11 bases between the two germline ends. Germline assignment: CDR1 KGHSH and CDR2 LQKENI. The CDR3 contains 13 residues. Here the CDR3 DNA reads TGTGCCAGCTCACCCAGGGAATCAAAGACCCAGTACTTC. Translated: CASSPRESKTQYF.

V and J are TRBV24-1 and TRBJ2-7; D is unresolved. The germline V gene encodes CDR1 KGHDR and CDR2 SFDVKD. This CDR3 comprises 11 residues. The V end lost 9 bases, the J end lost 6 bases, and 11 bases lay between the germline ends. CDR3 in amino acids: CATERIREQYF. CDR3 sequence (DNA): TGTGCCACCGAAAGGATACGCGAGCAGTACTTC.

In regard to this clone: Other DNA sequences in this sample translate to the same CDR3. This rearrangement joins TRBV4-1 to TRBJ2-5; D is unresolved. Germline CDR1 is MGHRA and CDR2 is YSYEKL. The germline V and J ends were trimmed by 1 base and 4 bases, with 7 bases remaining between them. This CDR3 is built from 13 residues. CDR3 in amino acids: CASSQAQGETQYF. The CDR3 nucleotides read TGCGCCAGCAGCCAAGCGCAAGGAGAGACCCAGTACTTC.

This chain connects TRBV5-4 to TRBJ2-7, with D perhaps matching TRBD1 (6 bases). Per germline, CDR1 SGHNT and CDR2 YYREEE (reference sequence). V was clipped by 3 bases and J by 2 bases, with 12 bases between them. The length of the CDR3 is 14 residues. This chain's CDR3 is CASSSQGNTYEQYF. CDR3 DNA sequence: TGTGCCAGCAGCTCGCAGGGGAATACCTACGAGCAGTACTTC.

The chain links TRBV7-7 to TRBJ2-2; D possibly corresponds to TRBD2 (6 bases). This CDR3 contains 13 residues. The germline V gene has CDR1 SSHAT and CDR2 FNYEAQ (reference sequence). Trimming stripped 0 bases from V and 7 bases from J, with 6 bases between. In DNA form, the CDR3 reads TGTGCCAGCAGCTTAGCGGGGGGCGGGGAGCTGTTTTTT. This translates into CASSLAGGGELFF.

The chain carries TRBV4-1 and TRBJ1-2, with D possibly matching TRBD1 (5 bases). V lost 2 bases and J 4 bases, leaving 11 bases between the germline ends. Germline V gene data show CDR1 as MGHRA and CDR2 as YSYEKL. The CDR3 runs to 14 residues. The CDR3 spells CASSQSPGPYGYTF. CDR3 coding DNA: TGCGCCAGCAGCCAATCCCCAGGGCCCTATGGCTACACCTTC.

The rearrangement links TRBV7-2 to TRBJ1-1; the D gene is possibly TRBD1 (6 bases). Germline V CDR1 and CDR2: SGHTA, FQGNSA. The CDR3 contains 18 residues. Trimming pared 1 base from V and 0 bases from J, leaving 18 bases between. The CDR3 sequence: CASSLVSGAANLNTEAFF. For the CDR3, the DNA is TGTGCCAGCAGCTTAGTATCGGGGGCCGCGAACTTGAACACTGAAGCTTTCTTT.

V is TRBV20-1 and J is TRBJ2-1, with D tentatively TRBD1 (5 bases). The V gene lost 5 bases and the J gene lost 10 bases, with 9 bases spanning the gap. Germline-derived CDR1 and CDR2 are DFQATT and SNEGSKA (reference sequence). The CDR3 covers 10 residues. CDR3 DNA sequence: TGCAGTGCTGGGCGGACAGAGCAGTTCTTC. Translated: CSAGRTEQFF.

The sample holds one count of this clone. Germline and junction disagree at one end, which may indicate a read error. This sequence joins TRBV7-9 and TRBJ1-6; no firm D call. In germline, CDR1 is SEHNR, CDR2 FQNEAQ (reference sequence). There are 13 residues in the CDR3. CDR3 loop: CAGSTSTNSPLHF. The DNA for the CDR3 is TGTGCCGGCAGTACCTCGACAAATTCACCCCTCCACTTT.

This chain uses TRBV10-3 with TRBJ1-1, with D possibly matching TRBD1 (5 bases). Germline V CDR1 and CDR2: ENHRY, SYGVKD. V was shortened by 3 bases and J by 2 bases, with 13 bases between the two germline ends. The CDR3 has 15 residues. The CDR3 loop reads CAISDGGRTNTEAFF. CDR3 bases: TGTGCCATCAGTGATGGAGGCAGGACAAACACTGAAGCTTTCTTT.

This chain connects TRBV19 to TRBJ2-1; 13 bases map to TRBD2. With V trimmed by 4 bases and J by 10 bases, 7 bases remained unmatched. The CDR3 spans 15 residues. In germline, CDR1 is LNHDA, CDR2 SQIVND (reference sequence). The CDR3 here is CASSTGTSGVWEQFF. The DNA of the CDR3 is TGTGCCAGTAGTACCGGGACTAGCGGGGTATGGGAGCAGTTCTTC.

The chain recombines TRBV6-5 with TRBJ2-3, with 10 bases aligning to TRBD1. With 4 bases clipped from V and 6 bases from J, the junction kept 7 bases outside the gene matches. The CDR3 spans 15 residues. Germline CDR1 and CDR2: MNHEY and SVGAGI. CDR3 sequence: CASSSAGQGTDTQYF. The DNA for the CDR3 is TGTGCCAGCAGTTCCGCGGGACAGGGGACCGATACGCAGTATTTT.

This chain uses TRBV19 with TRBJ1-3; D possibly corresponds to TRBD1 (6 bases). Germline CDR1 LNHDA, CDR2 SQIVND (reference sequence). The CDR3 runs 16 residues. V lost 8 bases, J lost 0 bases, and 17 bases lay in between. As DNA, the CDR3 is TGTGCCAGTGATGACAGGCATTCCATCTCTGGAAACACCATATATTTT. This gives the protein CASDDRHSISGNTIYF. Full variable domain (missing parts from reference TRBV19 and TRBJ1-3): DGGITQSPKYLFRKEGQNVTLSCEQNLNHDAMYWYRQDPGQGLRLIYYSQIVNDFQKGDIAEGYSVSREKKESFPLTVTSAQKNPTAFYLCASDDRHSISGNTIYFGEGSWLTVV.

The genes are TRBV10-3 and TRBJ2-3, with D hard to call. There are 12 residues in the CDR3. Trimming left V 8 bases short and J 2 bases short, with 8 bases between. The germline gives CDR1 ENHRY, CDR2 SYGVKD. CDR3 DNA sequence: TGTGCCATCCGCGACGACACAGATACGCAGTATTTT. Translating it yields CAIRDDTDTQYF.

The chain links TRBV4-1 to TRBJ2-4; TRBD1 agrees at 7 bases. Germline CDR1 and CDR2: MGHRA and YSYEKL. The CDR3 contains 13 residues. The ends lost 3 bases at V and 11 bases at J; junction bases unmatched: 7. In nucleotides, the CDR3 is TGCGCCAGCAGCCACGGGGCCACAGGGGTTCAGTACTTC. Translation: CASSHGATGVQYF.

CDR3 DNA sequence: TGTGCCAGTAGTCCCTACGGACAGGGGGCCCCTTTCAGCTCCTATAATTCACCCCTCCACTTT. Translating gives CASSPYGQGAPFSSYNSPLHF. This chain joins TRBV19 and TRBJ1-6; 11 bases agree with TRBD1. The CDR3 is 21 amino acids. V was clipped by 5 bases and J by 0 bases; unmatched bases: 15. Germline lookup yields CDR1 LNHDA and CDR2 SQIVND (reference sequence).

The V and J genes are TRBV2 and TRBJ1-6, with 7 bases fitting TRBD1. Germline lookup yields CDR1 SNHLY and CDR2 FYNNEI. The CDR3 consists of 15 residues. V lost 8 bases, J lost 7 bases, and 11 bases stayed unmatched. The CDR3 loop is CASATFGRGNSPLHF. As DNA, the CDR3 is TGTGCCAGCGCAACTTTTGGCAGGGGGAATTCACCCCTCCACTTT.

The chain joins TRBV3-1 (or the pseudogene TRBV3-2) to TRBJ1-1; TRBD1 matches at 10 bases. In germline, CDR1 is LGHDT, CDR2 YNNKEL (reference sequence). CDR3 length: 16 amino acids. V lost 0 bases to trimming and J lost 3 bases; unmatched junction nucleotides: 4. DNA for the CDR3: TGTGCCAGCAGCCAAGACCGGACAGGGGGAGACACTGAAGCTTTCTTT. Translated, it gives CASSQDRTGGDTEAFF.

The chain has TRBV12-3 or TRBV12-4 and TRBJ1-3; the D is unclear. CDR3 length equals 11 residues. Trimming took off 3 bases at V and 6 bases at J, with 3 bases between the two ends. This chain's CDR3 is CASSFPNTIYF. CDR3 nucleotide sequence: TGTGCCAGCAGTTTCCCAAACACCATATATTTT.

V gene TRBV5-4 combines with J gene TRBJ2-5; D is possibly TRBD1 (7 bases). Trimming took 4 bases from V and 2 from J, leaving 12 bases between them. The CDR3 sequence is 14 residues long. Germline CDR1 is SGHNT and CDR2 is YYREEE (reference sequence). The CDR3 DNA follows: TGTGCCAGCAGCCCCCAGGGGGGACAAGAGACCCAGTACTTC. Amino acid sequence: CASSPQGGQETQYF.

Here the CDR3 DNA reads TGCGCCAGCAGTGAGTCGATTATTAAGGAGACCCAGTACTTC. It is translated as CASSESIIKETQYF. The J gene is TRBJ2-5, the V gene TRBV10-2; D remains ambiguous. Per the germline V gene, CDR1 is WSHSY and CDR2 is SAAADI. This CDR3 contains 14 residues. V lost 0 bases and J lost 5, with 10 bases in between.

The J gene is TRBJ2-2, the V gene TRBV7-2, with TRBD2 as a possible D gene (6 bases). The CDR3 sequence is 15 residues long. The germline V gene encodes CDR1 SGHTA and CDR2 FQGNSA. The V end was cut by 4 bases, the J end by 0 bases, with 9 bases between. This CDR3 is CASSSSGANTGELFF. The CDR3 coding sequence is TGTGCCAGCAGCTCTTCGGGGGCGAACACCGGGGAGCTGTTTTTT.

V is TRBV3-1 (or the pseudogene TRBV3-2) and J is TRBJ2-7; 7 bases map to TRBD1. Germline trimming cut 4 bases from V and 2 bases from J; bases unmatched to any gene: 8. This CDR3 region has 15 residues. CDR1 LGHDT and CDR2 YNNKEL come from the germline V gene (reference sequence). CDR3 sequence: CASSPRQGAPYEQYF. The CDR3 nucleotides read TGTGCCAGCAGCCCCCGACAGGGAGCCCCCTACGAGCAGTACTTC.